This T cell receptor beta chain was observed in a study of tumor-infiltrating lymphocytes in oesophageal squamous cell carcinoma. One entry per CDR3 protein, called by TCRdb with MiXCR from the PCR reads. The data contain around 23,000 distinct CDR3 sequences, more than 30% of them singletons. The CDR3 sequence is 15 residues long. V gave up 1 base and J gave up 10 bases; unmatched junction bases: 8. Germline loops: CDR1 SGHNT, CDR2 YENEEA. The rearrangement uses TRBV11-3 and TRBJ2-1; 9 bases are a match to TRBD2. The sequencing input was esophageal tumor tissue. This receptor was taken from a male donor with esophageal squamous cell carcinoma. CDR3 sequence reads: CASSLGTSALGEQFF. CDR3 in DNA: TGTGCCAGCAGCTTAGGGACTAGCGCTCTAGGAGAGCAGTTCTTC.